Below, 5 T cell receptor beta chains from the same sample are listed, as sequenced in a study of spatial heterogeneity in lung cancer. Documented time point: sample taken at primary tumor resection. TCRdb re-derived calls from the 5' RACE reads in MiXCR, one entry per CDR3 protein. The table lists around 41,000 distinct CDR3 sequences, over 6.5% of them singletons. The source was PBMCs, collected at surgery. These receptors all stem from a female donor with early-stage non-small cell lung cancer.

A few counts support this clonotype. The chain uses TRBV6-6 and TRBJ1-6, with D unresolved. Germline lookup yields CDR1 MNHNY and CDR2 SVGAGI (reference sequence). The CDR3 loop spans 14 amino acids. The V end was cut by 6 bases, the J end by 5 bases, with 11 bases between. CDR3 bases: TGTGCCAGCAGCCCCCACAACAATAATTCACCCCTCCACTTT. It translates to CASSPHNNNSPLHF.

V gene TRBV2 combines with J gene TRBJ2-7; 11 bases are a match to TRBD2. J lost 13 bases, V lost 4 bases, and 12 bases had no gene match. CDR1 is SNHLY and CDR2 is FYNNEI in the germline V gene. The CDR3 extends over 14 amino acids. The CDR3 DNA follows: TGTGCCAGCAGTGCCGGGACTAGCGGTTTTTTGGGATACTTC. It yields the protein CASSAGTSGFLGYF.

This clonotype was detected many times. The chain couples TRBV6-5 to TRBJ1-2; no clear D gene. CDR3 length equals 13 residues. Between the trimmed V and J ends, which lost 4 bases and 2 bases, there was a span of 8 bases. Germline lookup yields CDR1 MNHEY and CDR2 SVGAGI. CDR3 sequence reads: CASSLGRNYGYTF. The CDR3 DNA follows: TGTGCCAGCAGTTTAGGACGGAACTATGGCTACACCTTC.

This clonotype was seen at least ten times. The rearrangement links TRBV5-1 to TRBJ1-6, with 8 bases that match TRBD1. The ends lost 0 bases at V and 5 bases at J; junction bases unmatched: 1. From germline, CDR1 is SGHRS and CDR2 YFSETQ. CDR3 length: 15 residues. Written as DNA, the CDR3 is TGCGCCAGCAGCTTGGAGGGACAGGATAATTCACCCCTCCACTTT. This translates into CASSLEGQDNSPLHF.

In the case of this clonotype: This could be a read error, since a much larger clone is one nucleotide away. The chain combines TRBV9 with TRBJ2-1; TRBD2 aligns across 11 bases. This CDR3 contains 15 residues. Germline assignment: CDR1 SGDLS and CDR2 YYNGEE. After removal of 4 bases from V and 10 bases from J, the junction contained 10 bases not matched to a gene. In DNA, the CDR3 is TGTGCCAGCAGCCCCGATAGCGGGGGGGCGCCCGAGCAGTTCTTC. It is translated as CASSPDSGGAPEQFF.